The 9 T cell receptor beta chains below were found in one sample sequenced in a study of blood T cells in healthy people across ages. The second PCR ran 7 to 11 cycles with a sample-barcoded 5' primer and J-beta primers. TCRdb redid the calling of the 5' RACE reads with MiXCR, one entry per CDR3 protein. The sample shows 1.5 million to 2 million distinct CDR3 sequences, roughly 27% of them seen only once. Sequencing input: blood. Receptors were obtained from a woman aged 25 to 45 in good health.

The chain has TRBV10-3 and TRBJ1-5; D uncertain. The germline CDR1 and CDR2 sequences are ENHRY and SYGVKD. CDR3 length: 13 residues. The V end was cut by 0 bases, the J end by 6 bases, with 6 bases between. This CDR3 is CAISESERQPQHF. The CDR3 DNA reads TGTGCCATCAGTGAGTCGGAGCGTCAGCCCCAGCATTTT.

This clonotype was counted ten times or more. The V call is TRBV7-2, the J call TRBJ2-7; D might be TRBD1 (6 bases). Germline V CDR1 and CDR2: SGHTA, FQGNSA. This CDR3 is 15 amino acids long. V lost 4 bases and J 3 bases, leaving 16 bases between the germline ends. The CDR3 sequence is CASSSGPGDRYEQYF. As DNA, the CDR3 is TGTGCCAGCAGCTCCGGCCCAGGGGACCGCTACGAGCAGTACTTC.

A few counts support this clonotype. The rearrangement uses TRBV20-1 and TRBJ2-1; D is perhaps TRBD1 or TRBD2 (5 bases each). Germline-derived CDR1 and CDR2 are DFQATT and SNEGSKA (reference sequence). The V end was cut by 5 bases, the J end by 4 bases, with 9 bases between. The CDR3 extends over 12 amino acids. CDR3 amino acids: CSAWGLYNEQFF. The CDR3 DNA reads TGCAGTGCTTGGGGGTTGTACAATGAGCAGTTCTTC.

With regard to this clonotype: Being one base from a much bigger clone, this may be a read error. The chain recombines TRBV29-1 with TRBJ2-5, with 7 nucleotides matching TRBD2. V shed 1 base and J 11 bases; nucleotides not matched to a gene: 16. This CDR3 region has 15 residues. The germline CDR1 and CDR2 sequences are SQVTM and ANQGSEA. CDR3 in DNA: TGCAGCGTTGAAGGTAGCGGGTCTAGAGGCGATGAGCAGTACTTC. Translating gives CSVEGSGSRGDEQYF.

On this clonotype: An end of the junction does not agree with germline; a read error may underlie this. The chain uses TRBV6-2 or TRBV6-3 and TRBJ2-1, with 9 bases identical to TRBD2. This CDR3 is 16 amino acids long. CDR1 is MNHEY and CDR2 is SVGEGT in the germline V gene. The CDR3 is CACSYSRGRAYNEQFF. The CDR3 nucleotides are TGTGCCTGCAGTTACTCTCGCGGGAGGGCCTACAATGAGCAGTTCTTC.

The chain has TRBV24-1 and TRBJ2-1; possible D gene TRBD2, 6 bases. The CDR3 is made up of 15 amino acids. The V end was cut by 3 bases, the J end by 5 bases, with 13 bases between. From germline, CDR1 is KGHDR and CDR2 SFDVKD. The CDR3 DNA sequence: TGTGCCACCAGTGATCCTCGGACTAAGGACAATGAGCAGTTCTTC. Encoded protein: CATSDPRTKDNEQFF.

This clonotype was detected a few times. The chain has TRBV9 and TRBJ1-6; 8 nucleotides align to TRBD1. The CDR3 length is 16 residues. Germline V gene data show CDR1 as SGDLS and CDR2 as YYNGEE. V shed 0 bases, J shed 9 bases, and the junction held 8 bases outside the gene matches. The CDR3 DNA follows: TGTGCCAGCAGCGTAGAGGGGGCGACAGGGGCTTCACCCCTCCACTTT. It translates to CASSVEGATGASPLHF.

This clonotype was observed a few times. The chain has TRBV6-5 and TRBJ1-5, with 8 bases matching TRBD1. The V gene end was trimmed by 4 bases and the J gene end by 7 bases; junction bases not matched to a gene: 12. Germline CDR1 is MNHEY and CDR2 is SVGAGI. The CDR3 is 16 amino acids. Here the CDR3 DNA reads TGTGCCAGCAGTTCCTCTGGGACAGGCTTGCGGCAGCCCCAGCATTTT. It translates to CASSSSGTGLRQPQHF.

The V gene is TRBV12-3 or TRBV12-4, the J gene TRBJ2-1; the D gene is possibly TRBD2 (5 bases). The CDR3 extends over 11 amino acids. Trimming stripped 7 bases from V and 5 bases from J, with 6 bases between. In DNA form, the CDR3 reads TGTGCCAGCACCGGGAACAATGAGCAGTTCTTC. Translation: CASTGNNEQFF.